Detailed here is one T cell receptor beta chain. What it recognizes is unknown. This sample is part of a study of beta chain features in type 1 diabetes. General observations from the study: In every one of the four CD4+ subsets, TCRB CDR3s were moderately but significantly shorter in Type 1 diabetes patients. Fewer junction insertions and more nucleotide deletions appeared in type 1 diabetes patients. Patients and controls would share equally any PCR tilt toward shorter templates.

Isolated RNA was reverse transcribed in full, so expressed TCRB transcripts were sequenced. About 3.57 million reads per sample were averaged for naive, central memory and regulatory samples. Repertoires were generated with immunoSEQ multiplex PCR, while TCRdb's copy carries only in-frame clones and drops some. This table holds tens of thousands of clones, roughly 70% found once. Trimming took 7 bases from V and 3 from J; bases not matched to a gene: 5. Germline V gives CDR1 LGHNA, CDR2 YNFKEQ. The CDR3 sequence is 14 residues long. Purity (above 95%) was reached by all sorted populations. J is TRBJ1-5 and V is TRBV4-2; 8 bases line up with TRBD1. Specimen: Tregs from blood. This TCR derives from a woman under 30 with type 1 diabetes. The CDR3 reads CASTQDRVNQPQHF. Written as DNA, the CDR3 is TGTGCCAGCACCCAGGACAGGGTCAATCAGCCCCAGCATTTT.